The present T cell receptor (beta chain) was sequenced within a study of cytomegalovirus exposure and HLA in healthy donors. Study conclusions and caveats: Certain indistinguishable V segments, among them TRBV6-2 and TRBV6-3, were excluded. In a later analysis, CMV-associated beta chains were mostly HLA-associated, it appeared.

CDR1 is SGDLS and CDR2 is YYNGEE in the germline V gene. This CDR3 is built from 14 residues. V lost 3 bases, J lost 8 bases, and 3 bases stayed unmatched. Primers: 60 Vbeta forward and 13 Jbeta reverse. In the authors' methods: In a later analysis, of roughly 73 million unique beta chains, some 10 million appeared in at least two donors. Produced via immunoSEQ multiplex PCR; TCRdb's table is partial and in-frame only. V and J calls plus clone size are reproduced from that table; the DNA served to infer D and trimming. The table lists over 150,000 clones, approximately 81% of them singletons. About this clone itself: Its cognate antigen is unknown.

The sequence derives from a woman in her twenties or thirties in good health and CMV-seronegative. This sequence joins TRBV9 and TRBJ1-6, with 9 bases identical to TRBD1. Sequences were obtained from PBMCs. The DNA of the CDR3 is TGTGCCAGCAGCGAGGACAGGGGAGATTCACCCCTCCACTTT. Its translation: CASSEDRGDSPLHF.